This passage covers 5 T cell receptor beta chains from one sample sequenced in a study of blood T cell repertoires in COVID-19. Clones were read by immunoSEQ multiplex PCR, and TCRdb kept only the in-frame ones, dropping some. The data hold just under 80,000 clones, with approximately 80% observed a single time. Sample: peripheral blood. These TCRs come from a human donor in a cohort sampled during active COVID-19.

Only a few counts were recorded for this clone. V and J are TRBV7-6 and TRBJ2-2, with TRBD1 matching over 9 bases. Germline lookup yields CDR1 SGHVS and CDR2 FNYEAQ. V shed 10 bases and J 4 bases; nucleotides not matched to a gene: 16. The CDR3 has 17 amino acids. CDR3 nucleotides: TGTGCCACCAAATTATCCGGGACAGGGACGGTCACCGGGGAGCTGTTTTTT. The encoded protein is CATKLSGTGTVTGELFF. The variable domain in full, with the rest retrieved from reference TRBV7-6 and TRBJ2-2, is GAGVSQSPRYKVTKRGQDVALRCDPISGHVSLYWYRQALGQGPEFLTYFNYEAQQDKSGLPNDRFSAERPEGSISTLTIQRTEQRDSAMYRCATKLSGTGTVTGELFFGEGSRLTVL.

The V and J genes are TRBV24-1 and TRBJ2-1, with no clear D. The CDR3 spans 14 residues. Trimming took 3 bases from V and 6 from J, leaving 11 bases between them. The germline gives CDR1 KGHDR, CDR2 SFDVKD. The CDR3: CATSDAGLSNEQFF. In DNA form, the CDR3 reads TGTGCCACCAGTGATGCAGGATTAAGCAATGAGCAGTTCTTC.

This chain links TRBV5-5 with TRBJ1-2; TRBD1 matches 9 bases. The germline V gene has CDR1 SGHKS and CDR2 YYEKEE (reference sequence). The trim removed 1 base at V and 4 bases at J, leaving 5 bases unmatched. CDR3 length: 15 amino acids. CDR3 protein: CASSLMGQGGYGYTF. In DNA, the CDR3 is TGTGCCAGCAGCTTGATGGGACAGGGCGGCTATGGCTACACCTTC.

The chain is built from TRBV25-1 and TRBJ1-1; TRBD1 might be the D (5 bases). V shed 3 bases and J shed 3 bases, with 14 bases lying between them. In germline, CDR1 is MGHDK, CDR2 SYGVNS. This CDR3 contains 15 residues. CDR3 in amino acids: CASSDPQGGYTEAFF. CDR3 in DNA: TGTGCCAGCAGTGATCCTCAGGGAGGGTACACTGAAGCTTTCTTT.

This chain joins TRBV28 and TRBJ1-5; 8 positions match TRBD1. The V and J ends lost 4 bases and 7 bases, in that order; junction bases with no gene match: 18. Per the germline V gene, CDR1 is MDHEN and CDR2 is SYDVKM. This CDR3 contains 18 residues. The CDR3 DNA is TGTGCCAGCAGTTACATCGATATGACAGGGGTCGTAAGCCAGCCCCAGCATTTT. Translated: CASSYIDMTGVVSQPQHF.